Listed here is a single T cell receptor beta chain. The sample is drawn from a study of blood T cells in healthy people across ages. Through a sample-barcoded 5' primer and a J-beta primer mix, a second PCR was run for roughly 6 to 11 cycles. In TCRdb, the 5' RACE reads were re-called with MiXCR into one record per CDR3 protein. The table shows 550,000 to 600,000 distinct CDR3 sequences, with around 48% occurring only once. Germline loops: CDR1 MNHEY, CDR2 SVGEGT. Trimming took off 7 bases at V and 7 bases at J, with 16 bases between the two ends. CDR3 length equals 13 residues. The sample comprised blood. The clonotype originates from a man older than 75 in good health. The V call is TRBV6-2 or TRBV6-3, the J call TRBJ1-2; no reliable D call. The chain's CDR3 is CASTDPSSLGYTF. The CDR3 DNA sequence: TGTGCCAGCACGGACCCGAGTTCTCTTGGCTACACCTTC.